The 14 T cell receptor beta chains below all came from one sample that was sequenced in a study of long-term antiretroviral therapy in people with HIV. At the survey level, the v3.0 immunoSEQ assay was run. Sequenced by immunoSEQ multiplex PCR; TCRdb stores in-frame clones only, minus some. Of some 30,000 clones in the sample, approximately 85% were seen once. Here the sequenced sample was unsorted PBMCs, taken about 3.5 years after starting antiretroviral therapy. These receptors all stem from a man between 18 and 35 years old with HIV.

The rearrangement uses TRBV4-1 and TRBJ1-1; maybe TRBD1 (5 bases). V was pared by 1 base and J by 5 bases, with 14 bases between. The germline gives CDR1 MGHRA, CDR2 YSYEKL. The CDR3 covers 15 residues. In DNA, the CDR3 is TGCGCCAGCAGCCAAGGATGGGGCGAGGGTACTGAAGCTTTCTTT. This codes for CASSQGWGEGTEAFF.

The V and J genes are TRBV7-9 and TRBJ2-3, with 13 nucleotides matching TRBD2. V trimming: 4 bases; J trimming: 4 bases; junction bases outside the gene matches: 8. This CDR3 is 17 amino acids long. The germline gives CDR1 SEHNR, CDR2 FQNEAQ (reference sequence). The chain's CDR3 is CASSSGLAGLPPDTQYF. Here the CDR3 DNA reads TGTGCCAGCAGCTCGGGACTAGCGGGACTACCCCCAGATACGCAGTATTTT. Full variable domain (outside the CDR3, taken from reference TRBV7-9 and TRBJ2-3): DTGVSQNPRHKITKRGQNVTFRCDPISEHNRLYWYRQTLGQGPEFLTYFQNEAQLEKSRLLSDRFSAERPKGSFSTLEIQRTEQGDSAMYLCASSSGLAGLPPDTQYFGPGTRLTVL.

The rearrangement joins TRBV2 to TRBJ1-1, with D maybe TRBD1 (5 bases). This CDR3 contains 14 residues. From germline, CDR1 is SNHLY and CDR2 FYNNEI. V gave up 4 bases and J gave up 6 bases, with 15 bases separating them. This chain's CDR3 is CASSVGQRLAEAFF. DNA for the CDR3: TGTGCCAGCAGTGTAGGACAAAGGTTGGCTGAAGCTTTCTTT.

This chain uses TRBV27 with TRBJ2-7; D unclear. V dropped 3 bases and J dropped 0 bases, with 9 bases sitting between them. CDR1 MNHEY and CDR2 SMNVEV come from the germline V gene (reference sequence). The CDR3 consists of 14 residues. The CDR3 spells CASSFQPSSYEQYF. The CDR3, as DNA: TGTGCCAGCAGTTTCCAGCCCAGCTCCTACGAGCAGTACTTC.

This clone was counted between two and nine times. V and J are TRBV14 and TRBJ2-7; D uncertain. Germline V gene data show CDR1 as SGHDN and CDR2 as FVKESK. The CDR3 length is 13 residues. Trimming removed 3 bases at V and 3 bases at J, with 9 bases between. Here the CDR3 reads CASSHLRFYEQYF. The CDR3 nucleotides are TGTGCCAGCAGCCATTTACGGTTCTACGAGCAGTACTTC.

On this clone: Here the CDR3 omits its conserved ending phenylalanine or tryptophan, so a read error is the likely source. The DNA is left out, because the CDR3 cannot be placed on it with certainty; the CDR3 is given as TCRdb lists it. The V call is TRBV28, the J call TRBJ2-7; TRBD2 was called by the table and not checked on the DNA. The CDR3 sequence runs 11 residues, both termini included. Germline CDR1 and CDR2: MDHEN and SYDVKM. CDR3 amino acids: CATRDEGRPII.

The rearrangement links TRBV5-1 to TRBJ2-7; D may be TRBD1 (6 bases). CDR1 is SGHRS, CDR2 YFSETQ, per germline. The CDR3 covers 13 residues. Trimming took 0 bases from V and 4 from J, leaving 8 bases between them. The CDR3 loop is CASSLVQGYEQYF. The CDR3 nucleotides read TGCGCCAGCAGCTTGGTACAGGGTTACGAGCAGTACTTC.

Turning to this clone: A read error may account for a junction end that differs from germline. The rearrangement uses TRBV25-1 and TRBJ2-5; no reliable D call. The CDR3 is 11 residues long. Germline assignment: CDR1 MGHDK and CDR2 SYGVNS. DNA for the CDR3: TGCGGAAGGGCTCCCCAAGAGACCCAGTACTTC. Amino acids: CGRAPQETQYF.

The V and J genes are TRBV4-2 and TRBJ2-1, with 11 bases matching TRBD2. Per the germline V gene, CDR1 is LGHNA and CDR2 is YNFKEQ. This CDR3 comprises 16 residues. V lost 1 base to trimming and J lost 8 bases; unmatched junction nucleotides: 7. The CDR3 nucleotides are TGTGCCAGCAGCCAAGCACATAGCGGGGGGGCAGATGAGCAGTTCTTC. Its protein product is CASSQAHSGGADEQFF.

This clone occurred a few times. V is TRBV4-1 and J is TRBJ1-2; D remains ambiguous. Per the germline V gene, CDR1 is MGHRA and CDR2 is YSYEKL. V lost 0 bases to trimming and J lost 8 bases, with 7 bases between them. The CDR3 has 12 amino acids. In DNA form, the CDR3 reads TGCGCCAGCAGCCAAGATCTACGGGGCTACACCTTC. The encoded protein is CASSQDLRGYTF.

This clone was seen a handful of times. As DNA, the CDR3 is TGTGCCAGCAGCTTTGGAAAGAGCTCCTATAATTCACCCCTCCACTTT. Translation gives CASSFGKSSYNSPLHF. This chain links TRBV7-9 with TRBJ1-6; D gene uncertain. Trimming took 3 bases from V and 0 from J, leaving 9 bases between them. The CDR3 totals 16 residues. Per germline, CDR1 SEHNR and CDR2 FQNEAQ (reference sequence).

The V and J genes are TRBV27 and TRBJ2-7, with D possibly being TRBD1 (5 bases). The CDR3 loop spans 15 amino acids. Germline assignment: CDR1 MNHEY and CDR2 SMNVEV (reference sequence). Trimming took off 5 bases at V and 1 base at J, with 15 bases between the two ends. CDR3 residues: CASSPMPDRSYEQYF. Here the CDR3 DNA reads TGTGCCAGCAGTCCAATGCCAGACAGATCCTACGAGCAGTACTTC.

The gene calls are TRBV19 and TRBJ2-1; maybe TRBD1 (5 bases). The CDR3 has 13 amino acids. CDR1 and CDR2 from the germline V gene are LNHDA and SQIVND (reference sequence). V shed 5 bases and J shed 10 bases, with 15 bases lying between them. This chain's CDR3 is CASSSTTAGEQFF. The CDR3 nucleotides are TGTGCCAGTAGTTCCACGACAGCCGGAGAGCAGTTCTTC.

This sequence joins TRBV7-9 and TRBJ2-2, with 9 positions matching TRBD1. CDR1 is SEHNR, CDR2 FQNEAQ, per germline (reference sequence). There are 15 residues in the CDR3. Germline trimming cut 6 bases from V and 6 bases from J; bases unmatched to any gene: 8. The CDR3 region is CASRTGTGFSGELFF. CDR3 DNA sequence: TGTGCCAGCAGAACCGGGACAGGGTTTTCCGGGGAGCTGTTTTTT.